The sample holds one count of the clone carrying this TCR beta chain. Its antigen is unidentified. Extractions gave at least 5.5 micrograms of total RNA per sample. CDR3 length equals 18 residues. Germline V CDR1 and CDR2: SGHVS, FQNEAQ. These data are taken from a study of blood T cells in healthy people across ages. Study at large: Capturing about one barcoded beta molecule per two T cells was achieved by template switching. Study-wide findings and caveats: Higher diversity, along with more naive CD4+ cells, distinguished long-lived donors from aged donors.

Primed by a sample-barcoded 5' primer and a J-beta primer mix, a second PCR proceeded for about 6 to 11 cycles. One entry per CDR3 protein results from TCRdb running MiXCR on the 5' RACE reads. The profile shows about 1.4 million distinct CDR3 sequences, 59% of them singletons. The clonotype comes from a man in his late teens or twenties in good health. Sequenced: blood. The chain combines TRBV7-8 with TRBJ2-7; 9 bases fit TRBD2. The DNA end lines up better with TRBJ2-5; the J call may be wrong. In DNA, the CDR3 is TGTGCCAGCAGCCAACCCACCTCTCGGAGCGGGGGGATGGAGACCCAGTACTTC. It specifies CASSQPTSRSGGMETQYF.